This TCR beta chain was identified during a study of T cell responses to AZD1222 COVID-19 vaccine. Assay: immunoSEQ multiplex PCR; the TCRdb copy retains only in-frame clones and omits some. Here the sample spans about 110,000 clones, about 90% being singletons. Comments on this clone: Its antigen is unknown.

Study outcomes and limitations: Donors in the cohort were predominantly white British and more often female, and clonal diversity was possibly underestimated. Baseline seropositivity characterized only six AZD1222 recipients. Two AZD1222 doses significantly raised spike-specific TCR breadth and depth over controls. Across spike, vaccine-associated CD4 TCRs were found, dominant at 160-218 and 743-854.

This receptor was obtained from an adult in good health. The sample consisted of peripheral blood, taken on day 0 of AZD1222 vaccination.

In DNA, the CDR3 is TGTGCCAGCAGCCAAACAGGGGCTGGGAACACTGAAGCTTTCTTT. Translation: CASSQTGAGNTEAFF. The chain couples TRBV3-1 (or the pseudogene TRBV3-2) to TRBJ1-1; TRBD1 aligns across 7 bases. This CDR3 spans 15 amino acids. V shed 2 bases, J shed 1 base, and the junction held 4 bases outside the gene matches. Germline CDR1 and CDR2: LGHDT and YNNKEL (reference sequence).